The 19 T cell receptor beta chains in this list originate from one sample, sequenced in a study of cytomegalovirus exposure and HLA in healthy donors. Clones were sequenced by immunoSEQ multiplex PCR, and TCRdb holds only the in-frame ones, with some missing. The sample comprises 230,000 or so clones, just over 85% of which are singletons, and roughly 3% rests with the top ten. Sequencing was done on a sample of PBMCs. These receptors all come from a woman between 18 and 30 years old in good health and CMV-seronegative.

The CDR3 DNA reads as TGTGCCAGCAGCACAGGACTAGCGGGACCCGGCGAGCAGTACTTC. Its translation is CASSTGLAGPGEQYF. The gene calls are TRBV2 and TRBJ2-7; 12 bases are shared with TRBD2. CDR1 is SNHLY and CDR2 is FYNNEI in the germline V gene. The CDR3 is 15 residues long. V was clipped by 6 bases and J by 6 bases; unmatched bases: 9.

The chain recombines TRBV7-3 with TRBJ2-1; 8 bases match TRBD1. Losses at the gene ends were 4 bases for V and 5 bases for J; bases not matched to a gene: 1. This CDR3 has 13 residues. CDR1 and CDR2 from the germline V gene are SGHTA and FQGTGA. CDR3 region: CASSSGQDNEQFF. The DNA of the CDR3 is TGTGCCAGCAGCTCGGGACAGGACAATGAGCAGTTCTTC.

The V call is TRBV7-2, the J call TRBJ2-2, with 7 bases aligning to TRBD2. Germline CDR1 is SGHTA and CDR2 is FQGNSA. There are 15 residues in the CDR3. Losses at the gene ends were 2 bases for V and 0 bases for J; bases not matched to a gene: 0. The CDR3 loop is CASSLSGTNTGELFF. CDR3 bases: TGTGCCAGCAGCTTAAGCGGGACGAACACCGGGGAGCTGTTTTTT.

The V gene is TRBV27, the J gene TRBJ2-7; D ambiguous. Germline V CDR1 and CDR2: MNHEY, SMNVEV (reference sequence). Trimming left V 0 bases short and J 3 bases short, with 12 bases between. The CDR3 spans 15 residues. CDR3 sequence: CASSLSWQVIYEQYF. In DNA, the CDR3 is TGTGCCAGCAGTTTATCTTGGCAGGTGATCTACGAGCAGTACTTC.

The chain uses TRBV7-2 and TRBJ2-3; possibly TRBD1 for D (6 bases). The germline V gene has CDR1 SGHTA and CDR2 FQGNSA. V lost 6 bases and J lost 5, with 21 bases in between. The CDR3 has 16 amino acids. CDR3 DNA: TGTGCCAGCAGTTCGCAAGGGGGATCGGTAGGAGATACGCAGTATTTT. It encodes CASSSQGGSVGDTQYF.

This clone has more than one count but fewer than ten. The chain uses TRBV19 and TRBJ1-5; no clear D. Germline CDR1 LNHDA, CDR2 SQIVND (reference sequence). The V end lost 3 bases, the J end lost 0 bases, and 9 bases lay between the germline ends. The CDR3 has 15 amino acids. The CDR3 is CASSIRRNSNQPQHF. CDR3 nucleotide sequence: TGTGCCAGTAGTATCCGGAGAAATAGCAATCAGCCCCAGCATTTT.

The chain carries TRBV28 and TRBJ2-7; 9 bases are shared with TRBD2. CDR1 is MDHEN, CDR2 SYDVKM, per germline. J was trimmed by 6 bases and V by 5 bases; bases with no gene match: 11. The length of the CDR3 is 15 residues. In DNA, the CDR3 is TGTGCCAGCAGTCGGGGGGCGGGAGGGCCCCGCGAGCAGTACTTC. Protein sequence: CASSRGAGGPREQYF.

This chain uses TRBV7-8 with TRBJ2-4; maybe TRBD2 (5 bases). This CDR3 has 16 residues. Germline CDR1 is SGHVS and CDR2 is FQNEAQ. The V end lost 5 bases, the J end lost 0 bases, and 14 bases lay between the germline ends. The CDR3 DNA sequence: TGTGCCAGCAGCCCCCGGAGCGGTCTAGCCAAAAACATTCAGTACTTC. It translates to CASSPRSGLAKNIQYF.

This chain joins TRBV5-8 and TRBJ1-4; D may be TRBD1 (6 bases). Germline values: CDR1 SGHTS, CDR2 YDEGEE. V gave up 3 bases and J gave up 4 bases, with 16 bases separating them. The CDR3 extends over 16 amino acids. CDR3 in amino acids: CASSSETGFRNEKLFF. The CDR3 DNA reads as TGTGCCAGCAGCTCAGAAACAGGGTTTCGTAATGAAAAACTGTTTTTT. Full variable domain (outside the CDR3, taken from reference TRBV5-8 and TRBJ1-4): EAGVTQSPTHLIKTRGQQATLRCSPISGHTSVYWYQQALGLGLQFLLWYDEGEERNRGNFPPRFSGRQFPNYSSELNVNALELEDSALYLCASSSETGFRNEKLFFGSGTQLSVL.

The V and J genes are TRBV2 and TRBJ1-2; weak D call: TRBD1 (5 bases). Germline lookup yields CDR1 SNHLY and CDR2 FYNNEI. The CDR3 covers 13 residues. The V and J ends lost 6 bases and 0 bases respectively, with 8 bases between them. CDR3 region: CASRHRTNYGYTF. In DNA, the CDR3 is TGTGCCAGCAGGCACAGGACTAACTATGGCTACACCTTC.

This clone was observed a handful of times. The rearrangement joins TRBV6-6 to TRBJ2-1; a possible D gene is TRBD1 (5 bases). The V end was cut by 2 bases, the J end by 4 bases, with 12 bases between. The CDR3 sequence is 15 residues long. Germline V gives CDR1 MNHNY, CDR2 SVGAGI (reference sequence). Here the CDR3 reads CASSYDSAGYNEQFF. CDR3 nucleotides: TGTGCCAGCAGTTACGACAGCGCAGGGTACAATGAGCAGTTCTTC.

The chain is built from TRBV9 and TRBJ2-5, with D perhaps TRBD2 (6 bases). The CDR3 runs 16 residues. V lost 4 bases to trimming and J lost 1 base, with 17 bases between them. Germline-derived CDR1 and CDR2 are SGDLS and YYNGEE. CDR3 in amino acids: CASSKRSAGSQETQYF. The DNA of the CDR3 is TGTGCCAGCAGCAAGCGATCAGCGGGCAGCCAAGAGACCCAGTACTTC.

The gene calls are TRBV19 and TRBJ2-7; D is uncertain. This CDR3 is 15 amino acids long. The germline V gene encodes CDR1 LNHDA and CDR2 SQIVND (reference sequence). V gave up 4 bases and J gave up 0 bases, with 13 bases separating them. The CDR3 loop reads CASSKNQDSSYEQYF. CDR3 nucleotide sequence: TGTGCCAGTAGTAAAAACCAGGATTCCTCCTACGAGCAGTACTTC.

The CDR3 bases are TGTGCCACCAGCAGAGATCTTGACAGATCTAACTATGGCTACACCTTC. Its translation: CATSRDLDRSNYGYTF. The chain carries TRBV15 and TRBJ1-2; tentatively, D is TRBD1 (5 bases). Trimming left V 0 bases short and J 0 bases short, with 11 bases between. The CDR3 runs to 16 residues. Per the germline V gene, CDR1 is LNHNV and CDR2 is YYDKDF (reference sequence).

This chain joins TRBV30 and TRBJ1-1, with D unresolved. Looked up from germline, CDR1 is GTSNPN and CDR2 is SVGIG (reference sequence). This CDR3 has 12 residues. The germline V and J ends were trimmed by 2 bases and 6 bases, with 10 bases remaining between them. CDR3 in amino acids: CAWSPGGAEAFF. DNA of the CDR3: TGTGCCTGGAGTCCCGGAGGAGCTGAAGCTTTCTTT.

The V and J genes are TRBV29-1 and TRBJ2-5; D remains ambiguous. Germline V gene lookup returns CDR1 SQVTM and CDR2 ANQGSEA. CDR3 length: 10 amino acids. V lost 5 bases to trimming and J lost 5 bases, with 6 bases between them. The CDR3 nucleotides are TGCAGCGTTTGGCTGGAGACCCAGTACTTC. It encodes CSVWLETQYF.

In this sample, this clone turned up once. V is TRBV12-5 and J is TRBJ1-1, with D tentatively TRBD1 (6 bases). The CDR3 has 13 amino acids. CDR1 and CDR2 (germline): LGHNT, FRNRAP. V was clipped by 5 bases and J by 5 bases, with 12 bases between them. DNA for the CDR3: TGTGCTAGTGGTCTTGGACAGACGACTGAAGCTTTCTTT. Residues: CASGLGQTTEAFF.

This CDR3 is CASSVGLAGGSPGFGEQYF. DNA of the CDR3: TGTGCCAGCAGCGTTGGACTAGCGGGAGGGTCGCCAGGGTTCGGCGAGCAGTACTTC. The chain recombines TRBV9 with TRBJ2-7, with 15 bases matching TRBD2. V was pared by 2 bases and J by 6 bases, with 15 bases of the junction left unmatched. Germline CDR1 and CDR2: SGDLS and YYNGEE. The length of the CDR3 is 19 residues.

This clone was observed a few times. The J gene is TRBJ1-2, the V gene TRBV9; D unclear. This CDR3 contains 14 residues. Trimming cost V 0 bases and J 2 bases, with 8 bases left between them. CDR1 SGDLS and CDR2 YYNGEE come from the germline V gene. Here the CDR3 DNA reads TGTGCCAGCAGCGTAGCCCCTAACAACTATGGCTACACCTTC. As protein: CASSVAPNNYGYTF. Based on the CDR3 plus reference TRBV9 and TRBJ1-2, the full variable domain is DSGVTQTPKHLITATGQRVTLRCSPRSGDLSVYWYQQSLDQGLQFLIQYYNGEERAKGNILERFSAQQFPDLHSELNLSSLELGDSALYFCASSVAPNNYGYTFGSGTRLTVV.